This entry concerns a single TCR beta chain. Reverse transcription of roughly 0.5 to 1 ug RNA was carried out with random hexamers. Using its own MiXCR run on the immunoSEQ multiplex PCR reads, TCRdb lists one record per CDR3 protein. The sample shows roughly 88,000 distinct CDR3 sequences, approximately 96% of them seen only once. This entry comes from a study of CD8 T cells in Susac syndrome. The CDR3 contains 13 residues. With V trimmed by 6 bases and J by 7 bases, 7 bases remained unmatched. Germline V gene lookup returns CDR1 SQVTM and CDR2 ANQGSEA. The sequencing input was CD8+ T cells from PBMCs. This chain joins TRBV29-1 and TRBJ2-7; TRBD2 matches 12 bases. The receptor was isolated from a human donor with Susac syndrome. CDR3 amino acids: CSVSGLAGWEQYF. The CDR3 region has the DNA TGCAGCGTCTCCGGACTAGCGGGATGGGAGCAGTACTTC.